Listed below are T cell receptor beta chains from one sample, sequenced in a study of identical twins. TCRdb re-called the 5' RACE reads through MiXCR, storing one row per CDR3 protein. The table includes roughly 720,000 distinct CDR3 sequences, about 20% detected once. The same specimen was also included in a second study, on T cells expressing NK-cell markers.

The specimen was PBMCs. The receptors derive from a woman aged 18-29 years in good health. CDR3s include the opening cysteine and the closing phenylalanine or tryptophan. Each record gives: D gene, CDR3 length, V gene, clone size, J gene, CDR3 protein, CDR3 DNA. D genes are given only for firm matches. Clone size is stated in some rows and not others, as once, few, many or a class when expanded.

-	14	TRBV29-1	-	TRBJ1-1	CSVHRDLGDTEAFF	TGCAGCGTTCACCGGGACCTAGGGGACACTGAAGCTTTCTTT
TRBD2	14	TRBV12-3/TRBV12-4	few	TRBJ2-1	CASSPQRGGWEQFF	TGTGCCAGCAGTCCCCAGCGGGGGGGCTGGGAGCAGTTCTTC
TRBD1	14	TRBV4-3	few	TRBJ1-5	CASSQEQGNQPQHF	TGCGCCAGCAGCCAAGAACAGGGGAATCAGCCCCAGCATTTT
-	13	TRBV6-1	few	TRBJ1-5	CASRSQANQPQHF	TGTGCCAGCAGGTCACAGGCAAATCAGCCCCAGCATTTT
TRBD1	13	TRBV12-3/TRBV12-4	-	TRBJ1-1	CASSLGDRYEAFF	TGTGCCAGCAGTCTTGGGGACAGATATGAAGCTTTCTTT
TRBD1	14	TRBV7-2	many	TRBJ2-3	CASIPGGAVDTQYF	TGTGCCAGCATCCCAGGGGGCGCGGTAGATACGCAGTATTTT
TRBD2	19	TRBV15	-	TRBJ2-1	CATSRGLAGDPPPYNEQFF	TGTGCCACCAGCAGGGGACTAGCGGGAGATCCCCCCCCGTACAATGAGCAGTTCTTC
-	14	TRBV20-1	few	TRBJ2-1	CSARSPFSYNEQFF	TGCAGTGCTAGAAGTCCGTTCTCCTACAATGAGCAGTTCTTC
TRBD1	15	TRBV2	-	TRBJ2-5	CASSRTGTGIETQYF	TGTGCCAGCAGTAGGACCGGGACAGGGATAGAGACCCAGTACTTC
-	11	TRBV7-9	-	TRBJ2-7	CASSNVHEQYF	TGTGCCAGCAGCAACGTCCACGAGCAGTACTTC
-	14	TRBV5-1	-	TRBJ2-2	CASSFSSNAGELFF	TGCGCCAGCAGCTTTTCTAGTAACGCCGGGGAGCTGTTTTTT
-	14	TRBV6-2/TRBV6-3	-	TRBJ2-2	CASSPGRGTGELFF	TGTGCCAGCAGCCCCGGTAGGGGGACCGGGGAGCTGTTTTTT
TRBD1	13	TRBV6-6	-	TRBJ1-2	CASRTGGAGGYTF	TGTGCCAGCAGGACAGGGGGCGCGGGTGGCTACACCTTC
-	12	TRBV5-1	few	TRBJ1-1	CASQLGDGGAFF	TGCGCCAGCCAGCTTGGAGACGGAGGGGCTTTCTTT
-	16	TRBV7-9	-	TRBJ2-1	CASSLGLGSSYNEQFF	TGTGCCAGCAGCTTAGGCTTAGGATCCTCCTACAATGAGCAGTTCTTC
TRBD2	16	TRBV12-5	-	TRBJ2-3	CASGLMREYLTDTQYF	TGTGCTAGTGGTTTGATGCGGGAGTACCTCACAGATACGCAGTATTTT
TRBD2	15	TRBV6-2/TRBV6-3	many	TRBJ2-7	CASSVSGGLSYEQYF	TGTGCCAGCAGTGTGAGCGGGGGACTCTCCTACGAGCAGTACTTC
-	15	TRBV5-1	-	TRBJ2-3	CASSWDRGGTDTQYF	TGCGCCAGCAGCTGGGACCGGGGCGGCACAGATACGCAGTATTTT
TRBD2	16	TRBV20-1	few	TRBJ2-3	CSAQSGLAGFPPAQYF	TGCAGTGCCCAATCAGGACTAGCGGGCTTCCCGCCAGCGCAGTATTTT
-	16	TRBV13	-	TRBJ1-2	CASSLEVRTPSYGYTF	TGTGCCAGCAGTTTGGAGGTCAGGACCCCTTCCTATGGCTACACCTTC
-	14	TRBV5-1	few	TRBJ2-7	CASREGSLVYEQYF	TGCGCCAGCAGGGAGGGCAGTTTAGTCTACGAGCAGTACTTC
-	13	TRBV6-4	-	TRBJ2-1	CASSDHYPGEQFF	TGTGCCAGCAGTGACCACTACCCAGGGGAGCAGTTCTTC
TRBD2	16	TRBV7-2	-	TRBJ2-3	CASSSVAGISTDTQYF	TGTGCCAGCAGCTCCGTAGCGGGAATAAGCACAGATACGCAGTATTTT
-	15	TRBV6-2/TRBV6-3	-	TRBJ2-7	CASSYLDRRTYEQYF	TGTGCCAGCAGTTACCTCGACAGGAGGACCTACGAGCAGTACTTC
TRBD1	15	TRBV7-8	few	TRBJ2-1	CASSGTGDLNNEQFF	TGTGCCAGCAGCGGCACAGGGGACCTCAACAATGAGCAGTTCTTC
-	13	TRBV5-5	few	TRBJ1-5	CASSSQGIQPQHF	TGTGCCAGCAGCTCACAGGGAATTCAGCCCCAGCATTTT
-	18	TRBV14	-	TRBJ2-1	CASSRRISDHSSYNEQFF	TGTGCCAGCAGCCGCAGGATTTCTGACCACAGCTCCTACAATGAGCAGTTCTTC
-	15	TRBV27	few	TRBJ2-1	CASSPRGGFYNEQFF	TGTGCCAGCAGTCCCCGGGGTGGTTTTTACAATGAGCAGTTCTTC
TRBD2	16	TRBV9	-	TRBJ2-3	CASSGTLAGRTDTQYF	TGTGCCAGCAGCGGTACCCTAGCGGGACGCACAGATACGCAGTATTTT
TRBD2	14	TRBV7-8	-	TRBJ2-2	CASSLLAGTGELFF	TGTGCCAGCAGCTTATTAGCGGGCACCGGGGAGCTGTTTTTT
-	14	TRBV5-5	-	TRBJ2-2	CASSRPGQPGELFF	TGTGCCAGCAGCAGACCGGGACAACCCGGGGAGCTGTTTTTT
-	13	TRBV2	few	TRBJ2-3	CASTAEPTDTQYF	TGTGCCAGCACGGCGGAACCAACAGATACGCAGTATTTT
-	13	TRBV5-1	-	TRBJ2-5	CASKSSDQETQYF	TGCGCCAGCAAGTCCAGCGACCAAGAGACCCAGTACTTC
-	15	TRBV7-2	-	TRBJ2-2	CASSLFGANTGELFF	TGTGCCAGCAGCTTATTCGGCGCGAACACCGGGGAGCTGTTTTTT
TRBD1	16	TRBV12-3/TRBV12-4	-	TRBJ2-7	CASTKTGTGKIYEQYF	TGTGCCAGCACCAAGACCGGGACAGGGAAAATCTACGAGCAGTACTTC
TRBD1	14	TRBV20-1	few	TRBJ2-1	CSASKQGANNEQFF	TGCAGTGCTAGTAAGCAGGGGGCAAACAATGAGCAGTTCTTC
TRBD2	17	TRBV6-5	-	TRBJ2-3	CASSYSGRGGRTDTQYF	TGTGCCAGCAGTTACTCCGGGCGAGGCGGGAGGACAGATACGCAGTATTTT
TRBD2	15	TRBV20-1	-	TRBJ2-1	CSARDPSGRWYEQFF	TGCAGTGCTAGAGATCCTAGCGGGAGATGGTATGAGCAGTTCTTC
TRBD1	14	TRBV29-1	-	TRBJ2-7	CSVASQGGTGEQYF	TGCAGCGTTGCGTCACAGGGGGGAACGGGCGAGCAGTACTTC
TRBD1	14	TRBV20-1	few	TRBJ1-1	CSASLTPRGTEAFF	TGCAGTGCTAGTTTGACCCCCAGGGGGACTGAAGCTTTCTTT
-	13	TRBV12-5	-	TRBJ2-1	CASAGGTYNEQFF	TGTGCTAGTGCTGGGGGAACCTACAATGAGCAGTTCTTC